The entry below describes one T cell receptor (beta chain). No cognate antigen has been identified for it. No qualities accompany the bases; no much larger clone lies one base away. Patients with autoimmune disease history or receiving systemic immunosuppression were excluded from the trial. Peripheral blood for TCR sequencing was collected from all dose cohorts at baseline, on cycle 4 day 1, and on cycle 7 day 1. The samples were taken from a phase I, first-in-human, multicenter, open-label dose-escalation trial of ivuxolimab. Adults with locally advanced or metastatic head and neck squamous cell, hepatocellular, melanoma or renal cell carcinoma were enrolled in the trial. CD4+ and CD8+ T cells were sorted separately from peripheral blood before TCR sequencing. This sample is drawn from a study of OX40 agonist ivuxolimab in advanced cancers. For context, the study as a whole: Ivuxolimab, which targeted the costimulatory receptor OX40 (CD134), was an agonistic, fully human IgG2 monoclonal antibody. Intravenous ivuxolimab was administered to patients every 2 weeks at six dose levels: 0.01, 0.1, 0.3, 1.5, 3 and 10 mg/kg. Peripheral TCRbeta sequencing aimed to test whether ivuxolimab altered TCR sequence diversity and caused clonal T-cell expansion. Three dose-escalation patients achieved partial responses, one with hepatocellular carcinoma and two with cutaneous melanoma. The paper describes the monotherapy dose-escalation part (N of about 52 patients) of the phase I trial of ivuxolimab. A male proportion of 82.7% and a mean age of 60 years, ranging from about 20 to 85, were recorded for the dose-escalation cohort. Prior anti-PD-1, anti-PD-L1 or anti-CTLA-4 therapy was permitted, and 40% to 50% of dose-escalation patients had received checkpoint inhibitors. Of the 52 patients in dose escalation, around 19 had hepatocellular carcinoma, roughly 15 had melanoma, 9 had renal cell carcinoma and 9 had head and neck cancer. Study-wide findings and limitations: In the 0.1-3.0 mg/kg groups, partial responders were among the patients with the lowest normalized peripheral clonal expansion, particularly in CD8+ T cells. After ivuxolimab, more expanded clones were found on average in CD8+ T cells than in CD4+ T cells. Clonal expansion of both CD4+ and CD8+ blood T cells was observed from baseline to week 6 at doses 0.1 to 3.0 mg/kg. Low levels of normalized T-cell clonal expansion were also seen in some patients who did not respond. The antigen specificity of the peripheral T cells that underwent clonal expansion was not determined.

The CDR3 runs 14 amino acids, cysteine and phenylalanine included. The retained sequence is limited to the CDR3, 42 bases, with the frame set at the first base. CDR1 LNHDA and CDR2 SQIVND were looked up in the germline V gene (reference sequence). V is cut by 5 bases and J by 2 bases, and the space between the germline ends is 12 bases. Genomic DNA was isolated from the sorted cells so that the TCRbeta CDR3 region could be sequenced. The immunoSEQ Assay was used for sequencing of TCRbeta CDR3 regions. The clones in this table, taken by TCRdb from immuneACCESS, are in-frame only. Not every clone is retained; where verified, under half of the shortfall comes from an unresolved V gene, and the cause of the rest is unknown. The sample records roughly 48,000 clones, roughly 84% of which are singletons. Roughly a tenth of the sample belongs to the ten largest clones.

The input for sequencing was CD4+ or CD8+ T cells sorted from blood, taken in a trial of the OX40 agonist ivuxolimab. The receptor was derived from an adult with an advanced solid tumor such as melanoma, head and neck, liver or kidney cancer. The chain uses TRBV19 and TRBJ2-5; tentative D gene TRBD2, with 6 bases matching. CDR3 protein: CASSPRDRQETQYF. The sequenced DNA: TGTGCCAGTAGTCCGCGGGACCGACAAGAGACCCAGTACTTC.